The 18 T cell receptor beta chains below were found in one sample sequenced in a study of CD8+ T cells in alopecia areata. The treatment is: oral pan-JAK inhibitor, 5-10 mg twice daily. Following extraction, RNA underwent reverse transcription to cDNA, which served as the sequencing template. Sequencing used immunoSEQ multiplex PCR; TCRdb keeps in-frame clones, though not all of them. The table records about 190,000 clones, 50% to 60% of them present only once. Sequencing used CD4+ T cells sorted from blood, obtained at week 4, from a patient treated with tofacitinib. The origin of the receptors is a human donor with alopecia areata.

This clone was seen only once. The CDR3 loop is CASSYGDRGEQYF. The CDR3, as DNA: TGTGCCAGCAGTTATGGGGACAGGGGCGAGCAGTACTTC. This sequence joins TRBV6-5 and TRBJ2-7; 10 positions match TRBD1. The CDR3 consists of 13 residues. J lost 6 bases, V lost 3 bases, and 2 bases had no gene match. The germline V gene has CDR1 MNHEY and CDR2 SVGAGI.

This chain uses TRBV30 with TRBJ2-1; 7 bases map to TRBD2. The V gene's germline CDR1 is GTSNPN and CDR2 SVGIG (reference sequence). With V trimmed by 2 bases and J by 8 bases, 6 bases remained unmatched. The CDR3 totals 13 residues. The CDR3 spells CAWSRREKDEQFF. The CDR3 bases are TGTGCCTGGAGTAGGCGGGAGAAAGATGAGCAGTTCTTC.

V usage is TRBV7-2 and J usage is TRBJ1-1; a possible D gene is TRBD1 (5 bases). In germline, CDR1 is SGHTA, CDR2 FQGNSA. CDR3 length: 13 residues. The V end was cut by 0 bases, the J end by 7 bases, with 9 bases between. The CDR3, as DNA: TGTGCCAGCAGCTTAGCCAGAGGGGTTGAAGCTTTCTTT. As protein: CASSLARGVEAFF.

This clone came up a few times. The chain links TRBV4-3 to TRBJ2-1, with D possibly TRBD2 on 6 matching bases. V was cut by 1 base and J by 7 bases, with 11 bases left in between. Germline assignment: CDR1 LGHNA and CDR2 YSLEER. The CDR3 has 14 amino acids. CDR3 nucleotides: TGCGCCAGCAGCCAAGCGGGAGTTCGTAATGAGCAGTTCTTC. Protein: CASSQAGVRNEQFF.

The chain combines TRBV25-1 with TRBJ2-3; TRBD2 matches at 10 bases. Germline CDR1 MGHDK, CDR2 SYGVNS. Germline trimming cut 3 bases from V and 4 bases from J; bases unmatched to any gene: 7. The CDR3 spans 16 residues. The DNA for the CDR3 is TGTGCCAGCAGTGATCTCCTAGCGGGAGCAGCAGATACGCAGTATTTT. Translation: CASSDLLAGAADTQYF.

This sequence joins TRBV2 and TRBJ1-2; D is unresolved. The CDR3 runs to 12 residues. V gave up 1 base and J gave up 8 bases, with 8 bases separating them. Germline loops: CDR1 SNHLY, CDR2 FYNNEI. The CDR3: CASSEGLGGYTF. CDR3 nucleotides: TGTGCCAGCAGTGAAGGTCTGGGGGGCTACACCTTC.

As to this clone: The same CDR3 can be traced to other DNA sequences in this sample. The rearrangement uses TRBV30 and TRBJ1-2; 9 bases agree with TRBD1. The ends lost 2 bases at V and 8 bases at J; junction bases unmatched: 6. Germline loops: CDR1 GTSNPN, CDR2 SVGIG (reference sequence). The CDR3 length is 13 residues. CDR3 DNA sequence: TGTGCCTGGAGTCCGGACAGGGGCGGGGGCTACACCTTC. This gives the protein CAWSPDRGGGYTF.

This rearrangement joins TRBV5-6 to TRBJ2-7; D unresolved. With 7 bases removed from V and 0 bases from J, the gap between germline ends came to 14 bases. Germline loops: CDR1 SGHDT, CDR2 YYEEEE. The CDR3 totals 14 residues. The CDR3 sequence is CASSFRPYSYEQYF. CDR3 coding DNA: TGTGCCAGCTCTTTCCGTCCCTACTCCTACGAGCAGTACTTC.

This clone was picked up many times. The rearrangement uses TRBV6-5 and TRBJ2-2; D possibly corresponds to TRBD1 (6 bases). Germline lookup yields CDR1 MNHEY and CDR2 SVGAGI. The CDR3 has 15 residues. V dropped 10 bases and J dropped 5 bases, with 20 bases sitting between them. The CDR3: CATSPQTGSTGELFF. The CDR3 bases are TGTGCCACCTCTCCCCAAACAGGGAGTACCGGGGAGCTGTTTTTT.

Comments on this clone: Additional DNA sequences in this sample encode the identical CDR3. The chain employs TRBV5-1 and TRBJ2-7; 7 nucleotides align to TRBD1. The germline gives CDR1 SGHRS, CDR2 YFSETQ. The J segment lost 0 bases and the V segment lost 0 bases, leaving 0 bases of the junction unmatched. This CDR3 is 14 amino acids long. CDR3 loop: CASSLEGASYEQYF. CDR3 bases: TGCGCCAGCAGCTTGGAGGGGGCCTCCTACGAGCAGTACTTC.

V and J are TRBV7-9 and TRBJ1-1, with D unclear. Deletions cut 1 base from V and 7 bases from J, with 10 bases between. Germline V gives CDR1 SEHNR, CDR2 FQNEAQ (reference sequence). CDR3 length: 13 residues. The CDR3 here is CASSLELSLEAFF. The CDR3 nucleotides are TGTGCCAGCAGCTTAGAGCTCAGCCTTGAAGCTTTCTTT.

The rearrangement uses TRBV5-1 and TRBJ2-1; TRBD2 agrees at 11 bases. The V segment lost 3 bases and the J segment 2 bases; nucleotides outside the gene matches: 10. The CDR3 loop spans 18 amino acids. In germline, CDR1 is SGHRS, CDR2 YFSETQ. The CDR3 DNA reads TGCGCCAGCAGCTCGGGACTAGCGGCTATTCAAACCTACAATGAGCAGTTCTTC. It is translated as CASSSGLAAIQTYNEQFF.

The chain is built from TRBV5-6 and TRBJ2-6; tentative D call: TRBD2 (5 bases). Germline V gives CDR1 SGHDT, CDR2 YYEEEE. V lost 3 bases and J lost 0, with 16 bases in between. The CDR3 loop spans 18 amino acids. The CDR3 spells CASSWSGGPSSGANVLTF. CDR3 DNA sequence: TGTGCCAGCAGCTGGAGCGGTGGCCCCAGCTCTGGGGCCAACGTCCTGACTTTC.

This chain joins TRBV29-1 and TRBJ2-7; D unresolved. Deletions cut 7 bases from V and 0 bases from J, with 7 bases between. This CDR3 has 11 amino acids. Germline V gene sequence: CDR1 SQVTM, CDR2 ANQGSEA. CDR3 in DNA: TGCAGCGCTAGTAGCTCCTACGAGCAGTACTTC. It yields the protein CSASSSYEQYF.

CDR3 protein: CASSLDFGGNEQFF. The DNA of the CDR3 is TGTGCCAGCAGCTTAGACTTTGGGGGGAATGAGCAGTTCTTC. The genes are TRBV7-2 and TRBJ2-1, with a possible D match to TRBD2 (6 bases). V was shortened by 1 base and J by 7 bases, with 11 bases between the two germline ends. The CDR3 length is 14 residues. The germline CDR1 and CDR2 sequences are SGHTA and FQGNSA.

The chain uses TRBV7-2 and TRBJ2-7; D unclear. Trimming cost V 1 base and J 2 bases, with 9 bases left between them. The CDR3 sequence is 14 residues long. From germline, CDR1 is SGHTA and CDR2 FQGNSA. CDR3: CASSLGLATYEQYF. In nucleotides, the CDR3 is TGTGCCAGCAGCTTAGGACTCGCTACCTACGAGCAGTACTTC.

CDR3 sequence reads: CSVDRGGGNTEAFF. In nucleotides, the CDR3 is TGCAGCGTTGATCGTGGGGGAGGGAACACTGAAGCTTTCTTT. The chain couples TRBV29-1 to TRBJ1-1, with a tentative D call TRBD1 (5 bases). The V end was cut by 3 bases, the J end by 1 base, with 12 bases between. The CDR3 extends over 14 amino acids. The germline V gene encodes CDR1 SQVTM and CDR2 ANQGSEA.

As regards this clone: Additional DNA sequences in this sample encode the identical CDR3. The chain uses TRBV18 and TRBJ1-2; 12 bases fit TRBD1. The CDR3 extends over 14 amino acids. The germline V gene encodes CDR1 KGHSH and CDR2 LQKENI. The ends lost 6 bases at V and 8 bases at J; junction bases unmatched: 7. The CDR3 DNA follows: TGTGCCAGCTCCCCGGGACAGGGGGCTAGCGGCTACACCTTC. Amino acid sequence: CASSPGQGASGYTF. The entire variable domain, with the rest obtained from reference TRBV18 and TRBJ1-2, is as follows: NAGVMQNPRHLVRRRGQEARLRCSPMKGHSHVYWYRQLPEEGLKFMVYLQKENIIDESGMPKERFSAEFPKEGPSILRIQQVVRGDSAAYFCASSPGQGASGYTFGSGTRLTVV.